Listed here are 27 T cell receptor beta chains from one sample, sequenced in a study of T cells after yellow fever vaccination. MiXCR was run by TCRdb on the 5' RACE reads, yielding one entry per CDR3 protein. Found here are 400,000 to 450,000 distinct CDR3 sequences, about 17% of them singletons; the top ten hold 15% to 20%. Sequencing was performed on PBMCs, taken before the yellow fever booster vaccination. The receptors here all came from a man aged 18 to 35 who received the YFV17D yellow fever vaccine.

This clonotype was recorded a few times. The chain uses TRBV11-1 and TRBJ2-5; TRBD1 is a possible D gene (5 bases). The CDR3 loop spans 12 amino acids. Germline loops: CDR1 SGHAT, CDR2 FQDESV (reference sequence). V was cut by 4 bases and J by 4 bases, with 7 bases left in between. CDR3 in amino acids: CASSSGSETQYF. DNA of the CDR3: TGTGCCAGCAGCTCAGGGTCAGAGACCCAGTACTTC.

This clonotype came up a few times. The gene calls are TRBV4-1 and TRBJ2-6; 8 positions match TRBD1. The germline V gene encodes CDR1 MGHRA and CDR2 YSYEKL. Germline trimming cut 5 bases from V and 2 bases from J; bases unmatched to any gene: 5. The CDR3 length is 16 residues. The CDR3 coding sequence is TGCGCCAGCAGCGCGTACAGGGGGGCTGGGGCCAACGTCCTGACTTTC. This gives the protein CASSAYRGAGANVLTF.

This clonotype was counted between two and nine times. V and J are TRBV12-3 or TRBV12-4 and TRBJ2-7; D might be TRBD1 (6 bases). The CDR3 is 14 residues long. The ends were cut back, 5 bases at V and 4 bases at J, with 15 bases in the middle. The DNA of the CDR3 is TGTGCCAGCAGTCGACAGGAAGGAATTTACGAGCAGTACTTC. Translated: CASSRQEGIYEQYF.

This clonotype turned up a few times. The chain uses TRBV7-2 and TRBJ2-7; possibly TRBD2 for D (5 bases). This CDR3 comprises 14 residues. The V end was cut by 1 base, the J end by 4 bases, with 11 bases between. CDR1 is SGHTA, CDR2 FQGNSA, per germline. CDR3 nucleotides: TGTGCCAGCAGCTTAGGAGGTCCGGGATACGAGCAGTACGTC. Its protein product is CASSLGGPGYEQYV.

This chain links TRBV6-6 with TRBJ2-3; 7 nucleotides agree with TRBD2. V trimming: 8 bases; J trimming: 1 base; junction bases outside the gene matches: 9. Germline V gene lookup returns CDR1 MNHNY and CDR2 SVGAGI (reference sequence). The CDR3 has 15 residues. The CDR3 spells CASGSSGQGTDTQYF. The CDR3, as DNA: TGTGCCAGCGGCTCTAGCGGACAAGGCACAGATACGCAGTATTTT.

This clonotype was seen only a few times. The chain uses TRBV10-3 and TRBJ1-1, with D tentatively TRBD1 (5 bases). CDR1 ENHRY and CDR2 SYGVKD come from the germline V gene. The germline V and J ends were trimmed by 11 bases and 1 base, with 14 bases remaining between them. CDR3 length: 13 residues. The CDR3 DNA reads TGTGCCGCCCTCCAGCAGGGGAACACTGAAGCTTTCTTT. Translated, it gives CAALQQGNTEAFF.

This clonotype has only a few counts. J is TRBJ2-5 and V is TRBV20-1; TRBD2 might be the D (7 bases). The CDR3 is 16 residues long. CDR1 is DFQATT, CDR2 SNEGSKA, per germline (reference sequence). Trimming took 0 bases from V and 3 from J, leaving 17 bases between them. This CDR3 reads CSARDPSRGAKETQYF. The CDR3 bases are TGCAGTGCTAGAGATCCCAGCCGGGGGGCGAAAGAGACCCAGTACTTC.

This clonotype was seen a few times. The rearrangement joins TRBV11-2 to TRBJ2-2; 9 nucleotides match TRBD2. The trim removed 6 bases at V and 8 bases at J, leaving 10 bases unmatched. This CDR3 spans 15 amino acids. Germline V lookup: CDR1 SGHAT, CDR2 FQNNGV. The CDR3 nucleotides are TGTGCCAGCAGGCGCGGGGGGGCCGTCGAGGGGGAGCTGTTTTTT. It translates to CASRRGGAVEGELFF.

The CDR3 loop is CASSVNTDTQYF. The CDR3 coding sequence is TGCGCCAGCAGCGTGAACACAGATACGCAGTATTTT. V and J are TRBV5-1 and TRBJ2-3; no clear D gene. The CDR3 has 12 residues. CDR1 and CDR2 (germline): SGHRS, YFSETQ. Trimming took off 4 bases at V and 2 bases at J, with 5 bases between the two ends. Drawing the rest from reference TRBV5-1 and TRBJ2-3, the complete variable domain is KAGVTQTPRYLIKTRGQQVTLSCSPISGHRSVSWYQQTPGQGLQFLFEYFSETQRNKGNFPGRFSGRQFSNSRSEMNVSTLELGDSALYLCASSVNTDTQYFGPGTRLTVL.

The rearrangement links TRBV7-9 to TRBJ2-7; 7 bases are shared with TRBD2. The CDR3 runs to 14 residues. Unmatched junction bases numbered 11, after V lost 5 bases and J lost 7 bases. Germline V gene data show CDR1 as SEHNR and CDR2 as FQNEAQ (reference sequence). The CDR3 sequence: CASSPGEGSGEQYV. CDR3 coding DNA: TGTGCCAGCAGCCCCGGGGAGGGATCGGGAGAGCAGTACGTC.

This clonotype was seen a handful of times. J is TRBJ2-5 and V is TRBV7-6; D might be TRBD2 (6 bases). Between the trimmed V and J ends, which lost 3 bases and 2 bases, there was a span of 13 bases. Germline CDR1 and CDR2: SGHVS and FNYEAQ. The CDR3 is 15 amino acids. The CDR3 loop reads CASSLLERVQETQYF. CDR3 DNA sequence: TGTGCCAGCAGCTTGCTTGAGCGGGTACAAGAGACCCAGTACTTC.

This clonotype showed up just a few times. V gene TRBV20-1 combines with J gene TRBJ2-6, with TRBD2 matching 11 bases. This CDR3 spans 17 amino acids. The germline V gene encodes CDR1 DFQATT and CDR2 SNEGSKA (reference sequence). With 5 bases clipped from V and 4 bases from J, the junction kept 10 bases outside the gene matches. The CDR3 protein is CSAVLAGVTLGANVLTF. In DNA form, the CDR3 reads TGCAGTGCTGTACTAGCGGGGGTTACCTTAGGGGCCAACGTCCTGACTTTC.

This clonotype was counted a few times. The J gene is TRBJ1-2, the V gene TRBV20-1; D gene uncertain. The CDR3 totals 13 residues. Trimming removed 6 bases from V and 4 bases from J, with 15 bases in between. The germline CDR1 and CDR2 sequences are DFQATT and SNEGSKA (reference sequence). CDR3 sequence reads: CSAADPWSYGYTF. The DNA for the CDR3 is TGCAGTGCCGCCGATCCCTGGAGCTATGGCTACACCTTC.

A few counts support this clonotype. J is TRBJ2-7 and V is TRBV15; no clear D gene. There are 13 residues in the CDR3. V gave up 0 bases and J gave up 5 bases, with 8 bases separating them. The V gene's germline CDR1 is LNHNV and CDR2 YYDKDF (reference sequence). CDR3 sequence (DNA): TGTGCCACCAGCAGAGATCCGACGCACGAGCAGTACTTC. Translated, it gives CATSRDPTHEQYF.

This clonotype was observed a few times. This chain connects TRBV19 to TRBJ2-1; 9 bases match TRBD2. Germline CDR1 is LNHDA and CDR2 is SQIVND (reference sequence). The CDR3 runs 15 residues. The J segment lost 5 bases and the V segment lost 7 bases, leaving 9 bases of the junction unmatched. CDR3 coding DNA: TGTGCCAGTACCGCGGCGGGGGGGCCACACAATGAGCAGTTCTTC. This encodes CASTAAGGPHNEQFF.

The sample holds a few counts of this clonotype. The chain couples TRBV10-3 to TRBJ2-3; no clear D gene. From germline, CDR1 is ENHRY and CDR2 SYGVKD. Between the trimmed V and J ends, which lost 5 bases and 4 bases, there was a span of 7 bases. The CDR3 is 12 amino acids. CDR3 residues: CAISSAADTQYF. The DNA for the CDR3 is TGTGCCATCAGTTCTGCAGCAGATACGCAGTATTTT.

The CDR3: CASSAGWRLGNEQFF. The CDR3, as DNA: TGTGCCAGCAGCGCGGGGTGGAGGTTGGGCAATGAGCAGTTCTTC. The chain employs TRBV27 and TRBJ2-1, with D perhaps matching TRBD2 (6 bases). Germline loops: CDR1 MNHEY, CDR2 SMNVEV (reference sequence). This CDR3 has 15 residues. V was shortened by 6 bases and J by 6 bases, with 18 bases between the two germline ends.

This clonotype was seen a single time. The chain is built from TRBV27 and TRBJ1-1; 7 bases agree with TRBD1. The ends lost 5 bases at V and 7 bases at J; junction bases unmatched: 7. The germline V gene has CDR1 MNHEY and CDR2 SMNVEV (reference sequence). This CDR3 is 13 amino acids long. The CDR3 sequence: CASSRQGWNEAFF. The DNA for the CDR3 is TGTGCCAGCAGTCGACAGGGCTGGAATGAAGCTTTCTTT.

This clonotype was seen a handful of times. The CDR3 protein is CASSLETSGGISDTQYF. The DNA for the CDR3 is TGTGCCAGCAGCTTAGAGACTAGCGGGGGCATCTCGGATACGCAGTATTTT. This chain links TRBV7-9 with TRBJ2-3, with TRBD2 matching over 12 bases. The CDR3 sequence is 17 residues long. The trim removed 1 base at V and 6 bases at J, leaving 8 bases unmatched. Germline CDR1 SEHNR, CDR2 FQNEAQ (reference sequence).

This chain uses TRBV9 with TRBJ1-6; no clear D. The CDR3 is 15 amino acids. Germline-derived CDR1 and CDR2 are SGDLS and YYNGEE. Trimming took off 0 bases at V and 9 bases at J, with 13 bases between the two ends. For the CDR3, the DNA is TGTGCCAGCAGCGTAGATGGCGTCCCCCCTTCACCCCTCCACTTT. Translating it yields CASSVDGVPPSPLHF.

This clonotype was detected a few times. The chain couples TRBV6-1 to TRBJ2-1, with 8 nucleotides matching TRBD1. Per germline, CDR1 MNHNS and CDR2 SASEGT. With V trimmed by 7 bases and J by 6 bases, 8 bases remained unmatched. This CDR3 has 14 amino acids. CDR3 sequence: CASTSGGIPNEQFF. In DNA form, the CDR3 reads TGTGCCAGCACCTCAGGGGGCATTCCCAATGAGCAGTTCTTC.

The chain couples TRBV20-1 to TRBJ2-7; D might be TRBD2 (6 bases). Germline V gene sequence: CDR1 DFQATT, CDR2 SNEGSKA (reference sequence). The CDR3 covers 11 residues. The V and J ends lost 0 bases and 6 bases respectively, with 6 bases between them. The CDR3: CSARDGSEQYV. In DNA form, the CDR3 reads TGCAGTGCTAGAGACGGGAGCGAGCAGTACGTC.

This clonotype was recorded a few times. The chain recombines TRBV25-1 with TRBJ1-2; D not certain. CDR1 and CDR2 from the germline V gene are MGHDK and SYGVNS. The CDR3 extends over 14 amino acids. Between the trimmed V and J ends, which lost 0 bases and 4 bases, there was a span of 9 bases. CDR3 sequence (DNA): TGTGCCAGCAGTGAATATCAGGATTTCTATGGCTACACCTTC. As protein: CASSEYQDFYGYTF.

The table lists this clonotype with a few counts. The chain joins TRBV27 to TRBJ2-3; possible D gene TRBD1, 6 bases. Trimming shortened V by 8 bases and J by 9 bases, and 18 bases separated the two germline ends. CDR1 is MNHEY, CDR2 SMNVEV, per germline (reference sequence). The CDR3 is 13 amino acids. CDR3 in DNA: TGTGCCAGCTCGGGACACCAGACCGAAACGCAGTATTTT. Its protein product is CASSGHQTETQYF.

The V call is TRBV6-5, the J call TRBJ1-6; tentatively, D is TRBD1 (5 bases). V dropped 0 bases and J dropped 10 bases, with 25 bases sitting between them. This CDR3 is built from 19 residues. The germline V gene encodes CDR1 MNHEY and CDR2 SVGAGI. CDR3: CASSYSIRASGTGSSPLHF. The CDR3, as DNA: TGTGCCAGCAGTTACTCGATTCGTGCCTCCGGGACCGGGAGCTCACCCCTCCACTTT.

This clonotype was counted between two and nine times. The chain joins TRBV5-1 to TRBJ2-7, with D possibly TRBD2 on 5 matching bases. Trimming shortened V by 0 bases and J by 2 bases, and 9 bases separated the two germline ends. This CDR3 spans 14 amino acids. Germline loops: CDR1 SGHRS, CDR2 YFSETQ. This chain's CDR3 is CASSLEPAAYEQYV. CDR3 sequence (DNA): TGCGCCAGCAGCTTGGAACCAGCGGCCTACGAGCAGTACGTC.

The rearrangement links TRBV20-1 to TRBJ2-1; D gene unclear. CDR1 and CDR2 from the germline V gene are DFQATT and SNEGSKA (reference sequence). The CDR3 extends over 12 amino acids. Trimming removed 0 bases at V and 12 bases at J, with 12 bases between. Written as DNA, the CDR3 is TGCAGTGCTAGAGATATGGTGGGCTGGCAGTTCTTC. This gives the protein CSARDMVGWQFF.